This TCR beta chain was retrieved from a study of blood T cell repertoires in COVID-19. Background on the study: COVID-19 samples from acute and convalescent phases originated in the United States, Italy and Spain. PBMCs, B-cell-depleted T cells, or T cells were the source of the cDNA or gDNA that made up the material.

Data came from immunoSEQ multiplex PCR; TCRdb stores just in-frame clones and leaves some out. In the table there are under 80,000 clones, about 82% of which are singletons. Germline CDR1 SGDLS, CDR2 YYNGEE. The length of the CDR3 is 15 residues. Deletions cut 4 bases from V and 4 bases from J, with 16 bases between. J is TRBJ2-3 and V is TRBV9, with unresolved D. The source is a woman aged 80 or over with active or convalescent COVID-19. Input material: peripheral blood. The CDR3 DNA is TGTGCCAGCAGCCCGATCATAAGCGCCGCAGATACGCAGTATTTT. Translating it yields CASSPIISAADTQYF.